Below are 30 T cell receptor beta chains sequenced from a single sample in a study of blood T cells in healthy people across ages. Primed by a sample-barcoded 5' primer and a J-beta primer mix, a second PCR proceeded for 7 to 11 cycles. TCRdb processed the 5' RACE reads anew with MiXCR; each CDR3 protein has one entry. The sample includes around 2 million distinct CDR3 sequences, about 39% of them seen just once. The sequenced sample consisted of blood. The receptor set was obtained from a human donor in good health.

The sample holds a few counts of this clonotype. The V call is TRBV7-9, the J call TRBJ2-5; D is unclear. CDR1 is SEHNR and CDR2 is FQNEAQ in the germline V gene (reference sequence). The CDR3 consists of 12 residues. V was clipped by 8 bases and J by 1 base, with 8 bases between them. DNA of the CDR3: TGTGCCAGCCAAGGAGCCCAAGAGACCCAGTACTTC. This sequence encodes CASQGAQETQYF.

This chain links TRBV10-3 with TRBJ1-1, with D tentatively TRBD1 (6 bases). The CDR3 consists of 15 residues. Per germline, CDR1 ENHRY and CDR2 SYGVKD. Trimming shortened V by 0 bases and J by 4 bases, and 12 bases separated the two germline ends. CDR3 sequence reads: CAISESGGGSTEAFF. CDR3 bases: TGTGCCATCAGTGAGTCAGGGGGGGGAAGCACTGAAGCTTTCTTT.

The rearrangement joins TRBV27 to TRBJ1-2; 7 bases map to TRBD1. Trimming removed 5 bases from V and 8 bases from J; junction bases left unmatched: 11. The CDR3 runs to 14 residues. Germline V CDR1 and CDR2: MNHEY, SMNVEV (reference sequence). DNA of the CDR3: TGTGCCAGCAGTACCAGACAGGGCTTGGGCGGCTACACCTTC. Translation: CASSTRQGLGGYTF.

This clonotype turned up a few times. The genes are TRBV2 and TRBJ2-4; 7 nucleotides match TRBD1. The V gene end was trimmed by 5 bases and the J gene end by 7 bases; junction bases not matched to a gene: 17. Germline V gives CDR1 SNHLY, CDR2 FYNNEI. The CDR3 is 17 amino acids. CDR3 sequence: CASSSLSGTVRRNIQYF. CDR3 bases: TGTGCCAGCAGTAGTCTATCCGGGACAGTAAGGCGGAACATTCAGTACTTC. Filled out from reference TRBV2 and TRBJ2-4, the complete variable domain reads EPEVTQTPSHQVTQMGQEVILRCVPISNHLYFYWYRQILGQKVEFLVSFYNNEISEKSEIFDDQFSVERPDGSNFTLKIRSTKLEDSAMYFCASSSLSGTVRRNIQYFGAGTRLSVL.

This clonotype was observed a single time. The chain uses TRBV10-3 and TRBJ2-7, with TRBD1 matching over 7 bases. CDR3 length: 13 residues. The germline CDR1 and CDR2 sequences are ENHRY and SYGVKD. The ends lost 11 bases at V and 1 base at J; junction bases unmatched: 8. The CDR3 region has the DNA TGTGCCGCACAGGGGCGAACGTCCTACGAGCAGTACTTC. It translates to CAAQGRTSYEQYF.

V gene TRBV24-1 combines with J gene TRBJ1-5, with a weak D call TRBD1 (6 bases). The CDR3 sequence is 13 residues long. V was shortened by 11 bases and J by 7 bases, with 17 bases between the two germline ends. Germline CDR1 reads KGHDR; CDR2 reads SFDVKD. The CDR3 bases are TGTGCCAGCCAGCGGGGGGCTGACCAGCCCCAGCATTTT. Protein sequence: CASQRGADQPQHF.

A few counts support this clonotype. The V call is TRBV6-6, the J call TRBJ2-7; D might be TRBD1 or TRBD2, each matching 6 bases. Germline V gene sequence: CDR1 MNHNY, CDR2 SVGAGI (reference sequence). The germline V and J ends were trimmed by 2 bases and 6 bases, with 17 bases remaining between them. The CDR3 loop spans 15 amino acids. The CDR3, as DNA: TGTGCCAGCAGTTACGAGGGGGGCGCGTTTCTCGAGCAGTACTTC. Its translation is CASSYEGGAFLEQYF.

The gene calls are TRBV24-1 and TRBJ2-5; 7 bases line up with TRBD2. CDR1 KGHDR and CDR2 SFDVKD come from the germline V gene. V trimming: 0 bases; J trimming: 5 bases; junction bases outside the gene matches: 8. The CDR3 has 16 amino acids. In nucleotides, the CDR3 is TGTGCCACCAGTGATTTGCGGATCGGGCGGGGGGAGACCCAGTACTTC. Translating gives CATSDLRIGRGETQYF.

There are many counts of this clonotype. This rearrangement joins TRBV30 to TRBJ2-7; 7 bases match TRBD1. Trimming cost V 0 bases and J 2 bases; bases outside gene matches: 1. In germline, CDR1 is GTSNPN, CDR2 SVGIG (reference sequence). This CDR3 is 13 amino acids long. CDR3 sequence: CAWSVGTAYEQYF. Written as DNA, the CDR3 is TGTGCCTGGAGTGTAGGGACAGCCTACGAGCAGTACTTC.

This clonotype was counted ten times or more. The chain uses TRBV7-9 and TRBJ1-5; the D is unclear. Germline-derived CDR1 and CDR2 are SEHNR and FQNEAQ (reference sequence). Trimming left V 4 bases short and J 4 bases short, with 5 bases between. The CDR3 spans 12 residues. In nucleotides, the CDR3 is TGTGCCAGCAGCTCCATAAATCAGCCCCAGCATTTT. Encoded protein: CASSSINQPQHF.

The CDR3 here is CSADGQGYNEQFF. CDR3 nucleotides: TGCAGCGCTGACGGGCAGGGTTACAATGAGCAGTTCTTC. This chain connects TRBV29-1 to TRBJ2-1; TRBD1 might be the D (5 bases). Trimming cost V 7 bases and J 4 bases, with 14 bases left between them. The V gene's germline CDR1 is SQVTM and CDR2 ANQGSEA. This CDR3 has 13 residues.

J is TRBJ2-1 and V is TRBV7-9, with 7 bases aligning to TRBD2. Germline assignment: CDR1 SEHNR and CDR2 FQNEAQ (reference sequence). V lost 8 bases, J lost 1 base, and 2 bases stayed unmatched. The CDR3 covers 13 residues. CDR3 in DNA: TGTGCCAGCCTGGGAGGGTCCTACAATGAGCAGTTCTTC. It specifies CASLGGSYNEQFF.

The chain uses TRBV7-2 and TRBJ2-5, with TRBD2 matching over 7 bases. Germline V gene data show CDR1 as SGHTA and CDR2 as FQGNSA. The CDR3 loop spans 14 amino acids. V lost 3 bases and J lost 3; bases outside the gene matches: 4. The CDR3 nucleotides read TGTGCCAGCAGCTTTGGGACTACCAAAGAGACCCAGTACTTC. Protein: CASSFGTTKETQYF.

The V gene is TRBV6-6, the J gene TRBJ2-7; D gene unclear. The V end lost 0 bases, the J end lost 7 bases, and 13 bases lay between the germline ends. CDR3 size: 14 residues. Germline CDR1 reads MNHNY; CDR2 reads SVGAGI (reference sequence). CDR3 bases: TGTGCCAGCAGTTACTCGAATTGGAACGGGGAGCAGTACTTC. This translates into CASSYSNWNGEQYF.

This chain connects TRBV20-1 to TRBJ2-5, with 7 bases aligning to TRBD1. Looked up from germline, CDR1 is DFQATT and CDR2 is SNEGSKA (reference sequence). The junction had 7 bases not matched to a gene; V was cut back by 5 bases and J by 4 bases. The CDR3 loop spans 13 amino acids. The CDR3 DNA reads as TGCAGTGCTGATAACAGGGGAAGAGAGACCCAGTACTTC. Translation: CSADNRGRETQYF.

This clonotype was counted between two and nine times. V is TRBV7-6 and J is TRBJ2-7; D unresolved. This CDR3 comprises 12 residues. CDR1 is SGHVS and CDR2 is FNYEAQ in the germline V gene. V lost 5 bases and J 5 bases, leaving 10 bases between the germline ends. CDR3: CASSTPPHEQYF. The DNA for the CDR3 is TGTGCCAGCAGCACACCGCCCCACGAGCAGTACTTC.

This clonotype was detected only a few times. J is TRBJ1-1 and V is TRBV20-1; no reliable D call. With 5 bases removed from V and 2 bases from J, the gap between germline ends came to 6 bases. The germline V gene has CDR1 DFQATT and CDR2 SNEGSKA (reference sequence). The CDR3 consists of 11 residues. The CDR3 DNA reads TGCAGTGCTTGGATCAACACTGAAGCTTTCTTT. It codes for CSAWINTEAFF.

This rearrangement joins TRBV5-6 to TRBJ2-5; 7 nucleotides align to TRBD1. Germline CDR1 is SGHDT and CDR2 is YYEEEE. V was clipped by 3 bases and J by 1 base; unmatched bases: 3. The CDR3 is 14 residues long. The CDR3 DNA reads TGTGCCAGCAGCTACACAGGGGCCCAAGAGACCCAGTACTTC. As protein: CASSYTGAQETQYF.

This clonotype was observed a few times. The chain employs TRBV24-1 and TRBJ2-1, with D maybe TRBD2 (5 bases). Trimming removed 4 bases at V and 9 bases at J, with 15 bases between. Per germline, CDR1 KGHDR and CDR2 SFDVKD. There are 14 residues in the CDR3. CDR3 in amino acids: CATSEFSATSEQFF. CDR3 nucleotides: TGTGCCACCAGTGAATTTAGTGCCACTAGTGAGCAGTTCTTC.

The V gene is TRBV10-3, the J gene TRBJ2-1; TRBD2 aligns across 10 bases. Germline V gene sequence: CDR1 ENHRY, CDR2 SYGVKD. The CDR3 is made up of 15 amino acids. Unmatched junction bases numbered 10, after V lost 10 bases and J lost 4 bases. CDR3 protein: CATAWLAGEYNEQFF. DNA for the CDR3: TGTGCCACCGCTTGGCTAGCGGGGGAATACAATGAGCAGTTCTTC.

In its sample, this clonotype was seen a few times. This may be a read error, as it is one base from a much larger clone. This sequence joins TRBV6-6 and TRBJ1-2; TRBD1 matches at 7 bases. CDR3 length equals 13 residues. The germline gives CDR1 MNHNY, CDR2 SVGAGI (reference sequence). The ends lost 5 bases at V and 7 bases at J; junction bases unmatched: 7. For the CDR3, the DNA is TGTGCCAGCAGTCCGGGGACAGTCTTTGGCTACACCTTC. It specifies CASSPGTVFGYTF.

V gene TRBV5-5 combines with J gene TRBJ2-7; D is possibly TRBD1 (6 bases). CDR1 is SGHKS, CDR2 YYEKEE, per germline (reference sequence). This CDR3 is 14 amino acids long. V lost 1 base, J lost 4 bases, and 12 bases lay in between. The CDR3: CASSLIRGRYEQYF. For the CDR3, the DNA is TGTGCCAGCAGCTTGATCAGGGGACGGTACGAGCAGTACTTC. Complete variable domain (other parts from reference TRBV5-5 and TRBJ2-7): DAGVTQSPTHLIKTRGQQVTLRCSPISGHKSVSWYQQVLGQGPQFIFQYYEKEERGRGNFPDRFSARQFPNYSSELNVNALLLGDSALYLCASSLIRGRYEQYFGPGTRLTVT.

This rearrangement joins TRBV5-1 to TRBJ1-3; no clear D. The V and J ends lost 2 bases and 2 bases respectively, with 11 bases between them. The CDR3 contains 15 residues. CDR1 and CDR2 (germline): SGHRS, YFSETQ. CDR3 in amino acids: CASSFAYSPGNTIYF. CDR3 nucleotide sequence: TGCGCCAGCAGCTTCGCTTACAGTCCTGGAAACACCATATATTTT.

The sample holds one count of this clonotype. The chain links TRBV15 to TRBJ2-5, with D perhaps TRBD1 (6 bases). Judging by the DNA end, TRBJ2-7 fits better; the J call may be wrong. Germline V lookup: CDR1 LNHNV, CDR2 YYDKDF (reference sequence). There are 13 residues in the CDR3. The CDR3 region has the DNA TGTGCCACCAGCAGCACAGGGCAGCACGAGCAGTACTTC. Its protein is CATSSTGQHEQYF.

This chain joins TRBV25-1 and TRBJ2-4, with TRBD1 matching over 10 bases. With the DNA end fitting TRBJ2-7 better, the J assignment may be wrong. The germline V gene has CDR1 MGHDK and CDR2 SYGVNS. This CDR3 is built from 16 residues. CDR3 sequence reads: CASSETGTGETYEQYF. The CDR3 DNA is TGTGCCAGCAGTGAAACGGGGACAGGGGAAACCTACGAGCAGTACTTC.

The chain links TRBV25-1 to TRBJ2-3; D not resolved. The CDR3 runs to 13 residues. The V and J ends lost 4 bases and 5 bases respectively, with 10 bases between them. From germline, CDR1 is MGHDK and CDR2 SYGVNS. This chain's CDR3 is CASSVSSKDTQYF. The CDR3 bases are TGTGCCAGCAGTGTGTCCTCGAAAGATACGCAGTATTTT.

V and J are TRBV5-1 and TRBJ2-5, with D possibly being TRBD2 (7 bases). From germline, CDR1 is SGHRS and CDR2 YFSETQ. The CDR3 is 14 residues long. The V gene lost 4 bases and the J gene lost 2 bases, with 12 bases spanning the gap. The CDR3 DNA follows: TGCGCCAGCAGCAGCGGGACAAAACAAGAGACCCAGTACTTC. The encoded protein is CASSSGTKQETQYF.

The J gene is TRBJ1-1, the V gene TRBV7-6; D may be TRBD1 (6 bases). Trimming removed 5 bases at V and 7 bases at J, with 20 bases between. This CDR3 contains 15 residues. Germline CDR1 and CDR2: SGHVS and FNYEAQ. CDR3 loop: CASSPEVRGGIEAFF. DNA of the CDR3: TGTGCCAGCAGCCCTGAGGTCAGGGGAGGCATTGAAGCTTTCTTT.

This clonotype turned up a few times. This rearrangement joins TRBV7-9 to TRBJ2-7, with D possibly called TRBD1 or TRBD2 (7 bases each). V was pared by 6 bases and J by 0 bases, with 15 bases between. Germline V gene lookup returns CDR1 SEHNR and CDR2 FQNEAQ (reference sequence). The CDR3 loop spans 15 amino acids. Here the CDR3 DNA reads TGTGCCAGCAGGGTTGCAGGGGGGGACTCCTACGAGCAGTACTTC. Its translation: CASRVAGGDSYEQYF.

A word on this clonotype: One junction end does not reproduce the germline sequence, and a read error may be involved. The V call is TRBV18, the J call TRBJ2-7, with 10 positions matching TRBD1. Germline loops: CDR1 KGHSH, CDR2 LQKENI. The CDR3 loop spans 15 amino acids. CDR3 bases: TGTGCCAGCTCAGCAACCGGGACAGGGGACTACGAGCGGTACTTC. Protein sequence: CASSATGTGDYERYF. Full variable domain (missing parts from reference TRBV18 and TRBJ2-7): NAGVMQNPRHLVRRRGQEARLRCSPMKGHSHVYWYRQLPEEGLKFMVYLQKENIIDESGMPKERFSAEFPKEGPSILRIQQVVRGDSAAYFCASSATGTGDYERYFGPGTRLTVT.